The 14 T cell receptor beta chains below all came from one sample that was sequenced in a study of T cells in Graves' hyperthyroidism and ophthalmopathy. TCR beta CDR3 region amplification was performed from RNA transcripts. The TCR CDR3 first-round RT-PCR relied on the HTBI primer set. TCRdb recomputed calls from the multiplex PCR reads with MiXCR, one row per CDR3 protein. Altogether 690,000 or so distinct CDR3 sequences are present, around 20% being singletons, with the ten largest covering approximately 16%. Sample: blood. These receptor sequences come from a woman between 45 and 60 years old with Graves' hyperthyroidism that later progressed to Graves' ophthalmopathy.

This clonotype was found many times. The chain has TRBV2 and TRBJ1-5, with 7 bases fitting TRBD1. Germline loops: CDR1 SNHLY, CDR2 FYNNEI. The J segment lost 0 bases and the V segment lost 7 bases, leaving 3 bases of the junction unmatched. The length of the CDR3 is 14 residues. CDR3 loop: CASTNRGSNQPQHF. CDR3 bases: TGTGCCAGCACCAACAGGGGTAGCAATCAGCCCCAGCATTTT.

At least ten counts were recorded for this clonotype. The chain joins TRBV2 to TRBJ2-3, with D maybe TRBD2 (7 bases). Germline V gene lookup returns CDR1 SNHLY and CDR2 FYNNEI. The V end was cut by 7 bases, the J end by 5 bases, with 10 bases between. This CDR3 is 12 amino acids long. The CDR3 nucleotides are TGTGCCAGCAAGGGGGAGGGAGATACGCAGTATTTT. Its translation: CASKGEGDTQYF.

This clonotype has at least ten counts. This chain connects TRBV20-1 to TRBJ2-5, with unresolved D. Germline V gives CDR1 DFQATT, CDR2 SNEGSKA (reference sequence). CDR3 length equals 12 residues. Between the trimmed V and J ends, which lost 0 bases and 5 bases, there was a span of 7 bases. The CDR3 DNA reads as TGCAGTGCTAGAGATCTAGGGGAGACCCAGTACTTC. Translating it yields CSARDLGETQYF.

This clonotype was counted ten times or more. The gene calls are TRBV12-3 or TRBV12-4 and TRBJ2-3; D gene unclear. Trimming cost V 6 bases and J 3 bases, with 7 bases left between them. This CDR3 has 12 amino acids. CDR3: CASRIYTDTQYF. DNA for the CDR3: TGTGCCAGCAGAATCTATACAGATACGCAGTATTTT.

This clonotype was counted a few times. The chain combines TRBV7-9 with TRBJ1-2; D is undetermined. The length of the CDR3 is 14 residues. Deletions cut 1 base from V and 5 bases from J, with 11 bases between. The germline CDR1 and CDR2 sequences are SEHNR and FQNEAQ (reference sequence). The CDR3 region has the DNA TGTGCCAGCAGCTTAGGTAGGGTGGAGTATGGCTACACCTTC. Translation gives CASSLGRVEYGYTF.

The rearrangement uses TRBV18 and TRBJ2-1; D may be TRBD1 (6 bases). The ends were cut back, 5 bases at V and 8 bases at J, with 19 bases in the middle. CDR3 size: 15 residues. CDR1 and CDR2 (germline): KGHSH, LQKENI. The CDR3 here is CASSFRDIPGHEQFF. CDR3 DNA: TGTGCCAGCTCATTCCGGGACATCCCCGGCCATGAGCAGTTCTTC.

This rearrangement joins TRBV24-1 to TRBJ2-1; 8 nucleotides match TRBD2. Trimming took 0 bases from V and 7 from J; bases not matched to a gene: 7. CDR1 KGHDR and CDR2 SFDVKD come from the germline V gene. The CDR3 has 16 amino acids. In DNA form, the CDR3 reads TGTGCCACCAGTGATTTGCGAGGACTAGCCAGAAATGAGCAGTTCTTC. Translation: CATSDLRGLARNEQFF.

The chain recombines TRBV9 with TRBJ1-2; possible D gene TRBD1, 6 bases. The CDR3 has 15 residues. Germline V gives CDR1 SGDLS, CDR2 YYNGEE. The V gene lost 4 bases and the J gene lost 3 bases, with 16 bases spanning the gap. The CDR3 DNA follows: TGTGCCAGCAGCCCAGGGGCGGGGGTAGACTATGGCTACACCTTC. This translates into CASSPGAGVDYGYTF.

This clonotype came up many times. The rearrangement links TRBV11-2 to TRBJ2-3; 9 bases agree with TRBD2. The germline V gene has CDR1 SGHAT and CDR2 FQNNGV. The V segment lost 5 bases and the J segment 2 bases; nucleotides outside the gene matches: 8. This CDR3 contains 16 residues. CDR3 sequence: CASSLSGGTNTDTQYF. CDR3 coding DNA: TGTGCCAGCAGCCTTAGCGGGGGAACCAACACAGATACGCAGTATTTT. The full variable domain, with the rest looked up from reference TRBV11-2 and TRBJ2-3, is EAGVAQSPRYKIIEKRQSVAFWCNPISGHATLYWYQQILGQGPKLLIQFQNNGVVDDSQLPKDRFSAERLKGVDSTLKIQPAKLEDSAVYLCASSLSGGTNTDTQYFGPGTRLTVL.

There are a few counts of this clonotype. This rearrangement joins TRBV6-5 to TRBJ2-5; no clear D. Looked up from germline, CDR1 is MNHEY and CDR2 is SVGAGI. This CDR3 has 14 amino acids. Trimming stripped 2 bases from V and 2 bases from J, with 9 bases between. This CDR3 is CASSYGAQQETQYF. The CDR3 DNA sequence: TGTGCCAGCAGTTACGGCGCGCAACAAGAGACCCAGTACTTC.

This clonotype occurred many times. J is TRBJ2-2 and V is TRBV6-1, with TRBD1 matching over 10 bases. The junction had 7 bases not matched to a gene; V was cut back by 4 bases and J by 5 bases. Looked up from germline, CDR1 is MNHNS and CDR2 is SASEGT. CDR3 size: 16 residues. The CDR3 DNA reads as TGTGCCAGCAGTGCCTGGACAGGGGGTCTTACCGGGGAGCTGTTTTTT. Its protein is CASSAWTGGLTGELFF.

As to this clonotype: A read error may be the cause here, since a much bigger clone is one base away. This chain joins TRBV11-2 and TRBJ2-1; 9 nucleotides match TRBD2. Germline V gene lookup returns CDR1 SGHAT and CDR2 FQNNGV. CDR3 length: 16 amino acids. CDR3 nucleotides: TGTGCCAGCAGGGGGGGACTAGCCGTCAGATACAATGAGCATTTCTTC. Residues: CASRGGLAVRYNEHFF.

This clonotype has ten or more counts. The DNA for the CDR3 is TGTGCCAGCAGCCAATACCGGACTAGTGTAAACGGGGAGCTGTTTTTT. Translation gives CASSQYRTSVNGELFF. This chain joins TRBV2 and TRBJ2-2; 7 positions agree with TRBD2. J was trimmed by 7 bases and V by 6 bases; bases with no gene match: 14. This CDR3 has 16 residues. Germline CDR1 and CDR2: SNHLY and FYNNEI.

This clonotype was seen many times. The chain carries TRBV20-1 and TRBJ1-4; the match to TRBD1 covers 7 bases. This CDR3 spans 15 amino acids. From germline, CDR1 is DFQATT and CDR2 SNEGSKA (reference sequence). Unmatched junction bases numbered 12, after V lost 3 bases and J lost 8 bases. The CDR3 reads CSARPDRELREKLFF. The CDR3, as DNA: TGCAGTGCTAGGCCTGACAGGGAACTTCGGGAAAAACTGTTTTTT.